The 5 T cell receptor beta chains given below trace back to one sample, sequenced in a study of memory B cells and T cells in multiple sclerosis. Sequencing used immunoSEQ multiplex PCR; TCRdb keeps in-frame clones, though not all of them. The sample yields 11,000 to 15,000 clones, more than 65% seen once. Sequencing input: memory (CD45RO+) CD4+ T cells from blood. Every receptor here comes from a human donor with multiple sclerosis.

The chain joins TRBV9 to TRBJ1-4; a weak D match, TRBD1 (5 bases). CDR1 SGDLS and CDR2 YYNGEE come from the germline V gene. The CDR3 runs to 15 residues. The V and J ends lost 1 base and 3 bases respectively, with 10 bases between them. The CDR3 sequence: CASSVQGFANEKLFF. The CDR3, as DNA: TGTGCCAGCAGCGTACAGGGTTTTGCTAATGAAAAACTGTTTTTT.

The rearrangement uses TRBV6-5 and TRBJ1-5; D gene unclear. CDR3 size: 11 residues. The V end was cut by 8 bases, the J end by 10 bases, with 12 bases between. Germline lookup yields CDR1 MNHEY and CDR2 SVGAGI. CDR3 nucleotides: TGTGCCAGCTTGGACGAGGGCCCCCAGCATTTT. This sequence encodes CASLDEGPQHF.

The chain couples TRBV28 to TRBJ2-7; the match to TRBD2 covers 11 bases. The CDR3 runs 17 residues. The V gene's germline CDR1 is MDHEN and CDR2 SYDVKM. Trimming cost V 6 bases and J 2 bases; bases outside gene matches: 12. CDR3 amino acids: CASSYVIAGGPAYEQYF. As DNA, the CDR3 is TGTGCCAGCAGCTACGTTATAGCGGGAGGGCCTGCCTACGAGCAGTACTTC.

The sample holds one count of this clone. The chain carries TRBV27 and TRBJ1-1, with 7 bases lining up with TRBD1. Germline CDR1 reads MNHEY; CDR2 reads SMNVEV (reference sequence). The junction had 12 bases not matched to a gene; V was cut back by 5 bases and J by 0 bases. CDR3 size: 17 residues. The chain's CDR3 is CASSLSRQGGLNTEAFF. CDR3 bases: TGTGCCAGCAGTCTCTCCCGACAGGGTGGGCTGAACACTGAAGCTTTCTTT.

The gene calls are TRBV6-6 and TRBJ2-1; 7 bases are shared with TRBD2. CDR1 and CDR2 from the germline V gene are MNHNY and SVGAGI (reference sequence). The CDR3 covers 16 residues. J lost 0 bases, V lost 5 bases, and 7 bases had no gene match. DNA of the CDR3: TGTGCCAGCAGTACCGGGGGGACCCCCTCCTACAATGAGCAGTTCTTC. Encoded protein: CASSTGGTPSYNEQFF.